The 16 T cell receptor beta chains in this list originate from one sample, sequenced in a study of T-cell reconstitution after alpha-beta-depleted transplantation in children. Library preparation (for TCRbeta) was performed with unique molecular identifiers. TCRdb passed the PCR reads through MiXCR, listing each CDR3 protein once. The sample includes hundreds of thousands of distinct CDR3 sequences, approximately 12% of them seen just once. The material sequenced was PBMCs, taken from the stem cell graft. The receptors originated from a human donor who donated a stem cell graft to a child with Fanconi anemia.

The sample holds a few counts of this clonotype. The chain carries TRBV5-1 and TRBJ1-5; the D is unclear. Trimming removed 0 bases from V and 6 bases from J, with 13 bases in between. There are 15 residues in the CDR3. The germline V gene encodes CDR1 SGHRS and CDR2 YFSETQ. This chain's CDR3 is CASSLEGEGFQPQHF. The CDR3 nucleotides are TGCGCCAGCAGCTTGGAGGGTGAGGGATTTCAGCCCCAGCATTTT. The complete variable domain, with remaining parts taken from reference TRBV5-1 and TRBJ1-5, reads KAGVTQTPRYLIKTRGQQVTLSCSPISGHRSVSWYQQTPGQGLQFLFEYFSETQRNKGNFPGRFSGRQFSNSRSEMNVSTLELGDSALYLCASSLEGEGFQPQHFGDGTRLSIL.

This clonotype was picked up a small number of times. This chain uses TRBV6-5 with TRBJ1-1; 7 bases line up with TRBD1. Germline V gene sequence: CDR1 MNHEY, CDR2 SVGAGI. This CDR3 comprises 14 residues. V was pared by 6 bases and J by 3 bases, with 7 bases of the junction left unmatched. The CDR3 loop is CASRFTTGDTEAFF. As DNA, the CDR3 is TGTGCCAGCAGATTCACCACAGGGGACACTGAAGCTTTCTTT.

J is TRBJ1-5 and V is TRBV20-1; D gene ambiguous. V was shortened by 3 bases and J by 2 bases, with 11 bases between the two germline ends. The CDR3 extends over 14 amino acids. From germline, CDR1 is DFQATT and CDR2 SNEGSKA (reference sequence). The CDR3 is CSASGRVGNQPQHF. CDR3 bases: TGCAGTGCTAGCGGAAGGGTTGGCAATCAGCCCCAGCATTTT.

This clonotype was recorded at least ten times. This sequence joins TRBV6-5 and TRBJ2-3; TRBD1 is a possible D gene (5 bases). The germline V gene encodes CDR1 MNHEY and CDR2 SVGAGI. Trimming stripped 0 bases from V and 1 base from J, with 8 bases between. The CDR3 contains 15 residues. CDR3 sequence reads: CASSYSTERTDTQYF. CDR3 nucleotides: TGTGCCAGCAGTTACTCGACAGAACGCACAGATACGCAGTATTTT.

This clonotype was counted only a few times. The V gene is TRBV5-1, the J gene TRBJ2-1, with TRBD1 matching over 7 bases. Germline CDR1 and CDR2: SGHRS and YFSETQ. V was pared by 0 bases and J by 9 bases, with 6 bases of the junction left unmatched. CDR3 length equals 14 residues. CDR3: CASSLGQGGGEQFF. The CDR3 bases are TGCGCCAGCAGCTTGGGACAGGGTGGTGGTGAGCAGTTCTTC.

Many counts were recorded for this clonotype. The chain couples TRBV11-2 to TRBJ1-1; D remains unclear. The germline gives CDR1 SGHAT, CDR2 FQNNGV. The V end was cut by 2 bases, the J end by 1 base, with 5 bases between. CDR3 size: 13 residues. The CDR3 protein is CASSLMTNTEAFF. The CDR3 DNA follows: TGTGCCAGCAGCTTAATGACGAACACTGAAGCTTTCTTT.

This clonotype was observed at least ten times. V is TRBV19 and J is TRBJ1-5; TRBD1 might be the D (6 bases). This CDR3 spans 12 amino acids. Germline-derived CDR1 and CDR2 are LNHDA and SQIVND (reference sequence). Trimming pared 5 bases from V and 5 bases from J, leaving 7 bases between. CDR3 amino acids: CASSHRDQPQHF. CDR3 coding DNA: TGTGCCAGTAGTCACAGGGATCAGCCCCAGCATTTT. Full variable domain (remainder filled in from reference TRBV19 and TRBJ1-5): DGGITQSPKYLFRKEGQNVTLSCEQNLNHDAMYWYRQDPGQGLRLIYYSQIVNDFQKGDIAEGYSVSREKKESFPLTVTSAQKNPTAFYLCASSHRDQPQHFGDGTRLSIL.

This clonotype was counted many times. V and J are TRBV6-5 and TRBJ2-1; 9 positions match TRBD1. The ends lost 2 bases at V and 4 bases at J; junction bases unmatched: 6. Germline-derived CDR1 and CDR2 are MNHEY and SVGAGI. The CDR3 length is 16 residues. DNA for the CDR3: TGTGCCAGCAGTTACGGGGAGACAGGGGGATACAATGAGCAGTTCTTC. Its translation is CASSYGETGGYNEQFF.

The rearrangement joins TRBV30 to TRBJ1-1; D is unclear. From germline, CDR1 is GTSNPN and CDR2 SVGIG (reference sequence). With 4 bases removed from V and 7 bases from J, the gap between germline ends came to 1 base. CDR3 length: 8 residues. DNA of the CDR3: TGTGCCTGGAATGAAGCTTTCTTT. It encodes CAWNEAFF.

The chain employs TRBV29-1 and TRBJ1-1; D gene unclear. Trimming took off 0 bases at V and 6 bases at J, with 14 bases between the two ends. This CDR3 spans 14 amino acids. Looked up from germline, CDR1 is SQVTM and CDR2 is ANQGSEA. CDR3 DNA: TGCAGCGTTGAAGAGAATGTAATCGGGGCTGAAGCTTTCTTT. It specifies CSVEENVIGAEAFF.

The V and J genes are TRBV20-1 and TRBJ1-1; TRBD1 might be the D (5 bases). V lost 2 bases and J 4 bases, leaving 26 bases between the germline ends. The CDR3 contains 18 residues. Germline CDR1 reads DFQATT; CDR2 reads SNEGSKA (reference sequence). The CDR3 spells CSARPDPSPFLGGTEAFF. CDR3 DNA: TGCAGTGCTAGACCCGATCCTTCGCCGTTTTTGGGGGGCACTGAAGCTTTCTTT.

The chain recombines TRBV25-1 with TRBJ2-7; TRBD1 matches at 7 bases. CDR1 MGHDK and CDR2 SYGVNS come from the germline V gene. V lost 6 bases and J lost 2; bases outside the gene matches: 4. The CDR3 loop spans 13 amino acids. The CDR3 nucleotides are TGTGCCAGCAGGGGGGACAGCACCTACGAGCAGTACTTC. This sequence encodes CASRGDSTYEQYF.

This clonotype came up many times. The chain is built from TRBV28 and TRBJ1-4; 7 bases fit TRBD1. V gave up 5 bases and J gave up 4 bases; unmatched junction bases: 4. This CDR3 has 14 residues. Germline V gene sequence: CDR1 MDHEN, CDR2 SYDVKM. CDR3 protein: CASSMGQNNEKLFF. CDR3 nucleotide sequence: TGTGCCAGCAGTATGGGACAGAATAATGAAAAACTGTTTTTT.

In this sample, this clonotype turned up a few times. J is TRBJ1-1 and V is TRBV27; the D is unclear. Germline values: CDR1 MNHEY, CDR2 SMNVEV (reference sequence). This CDR3 region has 13 residues. The V end lost 2 bases, the J end lost 0 bases, and 4 bases lay between the germline ends. CDR3 in amino acids: CASSLMMNTEAFF. The CDR3 nucleotides are TGTGCCAGCAGTTTAATGATGAACACTGAAGCTTTCTTT.

This clonotype was seen repeatedly, ten times or more. The V call is TRBV29-1, the J call TRBJ2-7; 7 bases agree with TRBD2. CDR1 is SQVTM and CDR2 is ANQGSEA in the germline V gene. Losses at the gene ends were 5 bases for V and 5 bases for J; bases not matched to a gene: 9. This CDR3 spans 13 amino acids. CDR3 coding DNA: TGCAGCGTTAATCGTTTGGGGGGGGACGAGCAGTACTTC. It codes for CSVNRLGGDEQYF.

V is TRBV5-1 and J is TRBJ2-5; TRBD2 is a possible D gene (5 bases). The CDR3 is 16 amino acids. Germline V gene sequence: CDR1 SGHRS, CDR2 YFSETQ. Trimming left V 2 bases short and J 0 bases short, with 14 bases between. The CDR3 spells CASSLERAGDQETQYF. For the CDR3, the DNA is TGCGCCAGCAGCTTAGAAAGGGCCGGGGACCAAGAGACCCAGTACTTC.